This T cell receptor (beta chain) was identified during a study of shared T cell receptors in the human thymus. This CDR3 has 10 residues. The table came from immunoSEQ multiplex PCR; TCRdb's copy has only in-frame clones and leaves some out. The sample carries roughly 710,000 clones, roughly 88% recorded once. This sample also belongs to another study, concerning human thymus T cells. In that study: Resections removed during corrective heart surgery provided the thymus tissue used. Use of V and J genes seemed skewed within the thymic and blood repertoires. Related studies noted strongly shared thymic repertoires across unrelated people.

V is TRBV1 and J is TRBJ1-1; TRBD1 is taken as the D call from the table, unchecked against the DNA. TRBV1 is a recognized pseudogene. The TCR originated in a girl in the first two years of life with a congenital heart defect. Sequencing was performed on thymocytes. CDR3: CTSSHEQAFF. The CDR3 DNA follows: TGCACCAGCAGCCACGAACAGGCTTTCTTT.